This entry lists 20 T cell receptor beta chains sequenced from one sample in a study of T cell changes during pregnancy in multiple sclerosis. Using immunoSEQ multiplex PCR, the repertoire was profiled, and TCRdb retains in-frame clones only, with some absent. The data contain tens of thousands of clones, approximately 89% of them singletons. The sample here was CD8+ T cells from peripheral blood mononuclear cells, taken in the second trimester of pregnancy. The receptor source for this set is a female donor with multiple sclerosis, enrolled in a pregnancy study.

The CDR3 here is CASSQDGSGVYNEQFF. CDR3 nucleotides: TGCGCCAGCAGCCAAGATGGTTCCGGGGTATACAATGAGCAGTTCTTC. J is TRBJ2-1 and V is TRBV4-3, with D maybe TRBD2 (5 bases). The CDR3 spans 16 residues. CDR1 is LGHNA and CDR2 is YSLEER in the germline V gene. Trimming left V 0 bases short and J 4 bases short, with 13 bases between.

This clone occurred once. This chain uses TRBV5-6 with TRBJ2-5, with D possibly TRBD1 on 5 matching bases. The assigned J gene may be wrong: the sequence end matches TRBJ2-7 better. The V gene's germline CDR1 is SGHDT and CDR2 YYEEEE. This CDR3 spans 13 amino acids. CDR3 residues: CASSLGQFYEQYF. In DNA form, the CDR3 reads TGTGCCAGCAGCTTGGGACAGTTCTACGAGCAGTACTTC.

The gene calls are TRBV5-1 and TRBJ2-5; TRBD2 agrees at 7 bases. Germline assignment: CDR1 SGHRS and CDR2 YFSETQ. Trimming took 4 bases from V and 4 from J; bases not matched to a gene: 19. The CDR3 is 18 amino acids. CDR3 DNA: TGCGCCAGCAGCCCGTTTTCGTTAGGCGGGAGTGGGGGAGAGACCCAGTACTTC. Translated: CASSPFSLGGSGGETQYF.

The CDR3 reads CASSFGLAGGRGANVLTF. The CDR3 bases are TGTGCCAGCAGCTTTGGACTAGCGGGAGGCCGGGGGGCCAACGTCCTGACTTTC. The chain links TRBV7-6 to TRBJ2-6; 14 bases agree with TRBD2. CDR1 is SGHVS, CDR2 FNYEAQ, per germline. J was trimmed by 4 bases and V by 3 bases; bases with no gene match: 5. The CDR3 consists of 18 residues.

The chain links TRBV7-2 to TRBJ1-2, with TRBD1 matching 9 bases. This CDR3 has 16 amino acids. Per germline, CDR1 SGHTA and CDR2 FQGNSA. V trimming: 1 base; J trimming: 6 bases; junction bases outside the gene matches: 9. The CDR3 spells CASSLDPGTGRHGYTF. CDR3 DNA: TGTGCCAGCAGCTTAGATCCCGGGACAGGGAGGCATGGCTACACCTTC.

The chain links TRBV19 to TRBJ1-1, with 8 nucleotides matching TRBD1. This CDR3 region has 14 residues. CDR1 LNHDA and CDR2 SQIVND come from the germline V gene (reference sequence). The trim removed 7 bases at V and 0 bases at J, leaving 4 bases unmatched. This CDR3 reads CASTRQGMNTEAFF. CDR3 bases: TGTGCCAGTACCAGACAGGGGATGAACACTGAAGCTTTCTTT.

This chain uses TRBV5-6 with TRBJ2-5, with no clear D. The ends were cut back, 4 bases at V and 5 bases at J, with 12 bases in the middle. Germline assignment: CDR1 SGHDT and CDR2 YYEEEE. There are 13 residues in the CDR3. CDR3 in amino acids: CASSPTGVETQYF. The DNA of the CDR3 is TGTGCCAGCAGCCCTACTGGAGTCGAGACCCAGTACTTC.

This clone was detected only a few times. The rearrangement uses TRBV4-3 and TRBJ1-5; possible D gene TRBD1, 6 bases. The V gene's germline CDR1 is LGHNA and CDR2 YSLEER. The CDR3 totals 15 residues. V was trimmed by 0 bases and J by 4 bases, leaving 10 bases between them. The CDR3 loop reads CASSQERQENQPQHF. The CDR3 DNA sequence: TGCGCCAGCAGCCAAGAGCGACAGGAAAATCAGCCCCAGCATTTT.

V and J are TRBV29-1 and TRBJ2-6; D ambiguous. The V end was cut by 3 bases, the J end by 0 bases, with 12 bases between. CDR1 SQVTM and CDR2 ANQGSEA come from the germline V gene. The CDR3 totals 16 residues. CDR3 bases: TGCAGCGTTGAGGGCAGGCGAAGCTCTGGGGCCAACGTCCTGACTTTC. This encodes CSVEGRRSSGANVLTF. Variable domain in full (rest from reference TRBV29-1 and TRBJ2-6): SAVISQKPSRDICQRGTSLTIQCQVDSQVTMMFWYRQQPGQSLTLIATANQGSEATYESGFVIDKFPISRPNLTFSTLTVSNMSPEDSSIYLCSVEGRRSSGANVLTFGAGSRLTVL.

V usage is TRBV14 and J usage is TRBJ2-2; 8 bases match TRBD2. The CDR3 totals 15 residues. The V and J ends lost 0 bases and 7 bases, in that order; junction bases with no gene match: 4. From germline, CDR1 is SGHDN and CDR2 FVKESK. The CDR3, as DNA: TGTGCCAGCAGCCAAGAAGCGGGAGAGGTCGGGGAGCTGTTTTTT. Translated, it gives CASSQEAGEVGELFF.

On this clone: A read error may account for a junction end that differs from germline. Here the CDR3 DNA reads TGTGCTAGCAGCTTAGCCCGGACAGGGTGGTTGCCGGAGACCCAGTACTTC. Residues: CASSLARTGWLPETQYF. The chain uses TRBV7-7 and TRBJ2-5; TRBD1 matches at 8 bases. The CDR3 length is 17 residues. Germline V gives CDR1 SSHAT, CDR2 FNYEAQ (reference sequence).

This clone showed up just a few times. The chain employs TRBV5-1 and TRBJ1-2; 8 bases line up with TRBD1. This CDR3 is built from 13 residues. Trimming removed 6 bases from V and 8 bases from J; junction bases left unmatched: 9. Germline assignment: CDR1 SGHRS and CDR2 YFSETQ. CDR3 in amino acids: CASTKTGEWGYTF. CDR3 bases: TGCGCCAGCACCAAGACAGGGGAGTGGGGCTACACCTTC.

The rearrangement links TRBV9 to TRBJ1-2, with TRBD1 matching 12 bases. Germline assignment: CDR1 SGDLS and CDR2 YYNGEE. This CDR3 contains 17 residues. J was trimmed by 5 bases and V by 3 bases; bases with no gene match: 11. The CDR3 loop is CASSGPTGQGAGYGYTF. The CDR3 DNA follows: TGTGCCAGCAGCGGACCTACGGGACAGGGGGCCGGGTATGGCTACACCTTC.

The chain recombines TRBV6-5 with TRBJ1-1; D possibly corresponds to TRBD1 (6 bases). Between the trimmed V and J ends, which lost 6 bases and 2 bases, there was a span of 16 bases. The CDR3 runs to 15 residues. The V gene's germline CDR1 is MNHEY and CDR2 SVGAGI. The CDR3 region has the DNA TGTGCCAGCAGACTGACCAGGGGCCATAACACTGAAGCTTTCTTT. Its translation: CASRLTRGHNTEAFF.

This chain connects TRBV10-3 to TRBJ2-3, with 8 nucleotides matching TRBD2. The germline gives CDR1 ENHRY, CDR2 SYGVKD. The trim removed 3 bases at V and 4 bases at J, leaving 9 bases unmatched. This CDR3 is built from 16 residues. Here the CDR3 reads CAISDLTSGRADTQYF. The CDR3 DNA follows: TGTGCCATCAGTGATCTTACTAGCGGACGGGCAGATACGCAGTATTTT.

The gene calls are TRBV15 and TRBJ2-5; tentatively, D is TRBD1 (6 bases). CDR3 length: 11 residues. Germline CDR1 LNHNV, CDR2 YYDKDF (reference sequence). V lost 6 bases and J lost 4, with 6 bases in between. The CDR3 DNA is TGTGCCACCAGAGGGGGAGAGACCCAGTACTTC. The encoded protein is CATRGGETQYF. Filled out from reference TRBV15 and TRBJ2-5, the complete variable domain reads DAMVIQNPRYQVTQFGKPVTLSCSQTLNHNVMYWYQQKSSQAPKLLFHYYDKDFNNEADTPDNFQSRRPNTSFCFLDIRSPGLGDTAMYLCATRGGETQYFGPGTRLLVL.

The rearrangement uses TRBV4-3 and TRBJ2-1; 8 positions match TRBD1. The CDR3 totals 15 residues. Looked up from germline, CDR1 is LGHNA and CDR2 is YSLEER. V lost 2 bases, J lost 6 bases, and 6 bases stayed unmatched. This CDR3 is CASSQIGQGPNEQFF. The DNA for the CDR3 is TGCGCCAGCAGCCAAATTGGACAGGGCCCCAATGAGCAGTTCTTC.

V and J are TRBV5-1 and TRBJ1-1, with D uncertain. The V gene lost 2 bases and the J gene lost 1 base, with 9 bases spanning the gap. The CDR3 runs to 14 residues. Germline CDR1 reads SGHRS; CDR2 reads YFSETQ. The CDR3 DNA reads as TGCGCCAGCAGCTTCCCGCGGGAGAACACTGAAGCTTTCTTT. Its translation is CASSFPRENTEAFF.

The chain employs TRBV30 and TRBJ2-7, with D maybe TRBD2 (5 bases). Germline V gives CDR1 GTSNPN, CDR2 SVGIG (reference sequence). This CDR3 is built from 13 residues. The V and J ends lost 0 bases and 7 bases respectively, with 13 bases between them. The DNA of the CDR3 is TGTGCCTGGAGTGTACTATCAGCGGAAGAGCAGTACTTC. Amino acids: CAWSVLSAEEQYF.

The genes are TRBV27 and TRBJ2-1; 10 nucleotides align to TRBD2. Unmatched junction bases numbered 5, after V lost 3 bases and J lost 9 bases. Germline values: CDR1 MNHEY, CDR2 SMNVEV (reference sequence). The CDR3 runs to 14 residues. This CDR3 is CASSFPSGSGEQFF. DNA of the CDR3: TGTGCCAGCAGTTTCCCTAGCGGGAGTGGTGAGCAGTTCTTC.